This TCR beta chain was found in a study of cytomegalovirus exposure and HLA in healthy donors. Study-wide context: Of the donors genotyped, 398 in all, 75% to 90% fell in the Caucasian-associated ancestry cluster.

The PCR used 60 Vbeta and 13 Jbeta primers. Clones were sequenced by immunoSEQ multiplex PCR, and TCRdb holds only the in-frame ones, with some missing. The sample lists around 100,000 clones, 76% occurring once. A word on this clone: Its target is unknown.

Study-level results: Later analysis found that TCR beta chains associated with HLA were more clonally expanded than other, equally common chains. Reported results showed that the classifier diagnosed cytomegalovirus status with high specificity and sensitivity. A later analysis revealed that TCR association rates differed between HLA loci, peaking at DRB1 and bottoming out at HLA-C.

The CDR3 loop spans 15 amino acids. CDR1 is MGHDK and CDR2 is SYGVNS in the germline V gene. V was pared by 1 base and J by 2 bases, with 11 bases between. The clonotype comes from a woman in her sixties in good health and CMV-seropositive. Sequenced material: PBMCs. The chain links TRBV25-1 to TRBJ1-2, with no clear D. For the CDR3, the DNA is TGTGCCAGCAGTGAATTTACGGGCGGGAACTATGGCTACACCTTC. Amino acids: CASSEFTGGNYGYTF.